One and the same sample provided the 16 T cell receptor beta chains below, sequenced in a study of blood T cell repertoires in COVID-19 (TCRdb year 2020). Library creation used the immunoSEQ multiplex PCR assay. TCRdb provides this immuneACCESS table in a form limited to in-frame rearrangements. Some clones are lacking; in checked studies, under half of them reflect an unresolved V gene, and why the rest are absent is not known. This sample has 10,000 to 15,000 clones in its table, and approximately 70% of those were observed once. Clones ranked in the top ten supply around 10% of the sample. Sequenced: peripheral blood. These receptors were obtained from a man aged 55 to 70 with COVID-19, enrolled during active disease.

The chain recombines TRBV4-1 with TRBJ2-3, with D possibly TRBD1 on 5 matching bases. This CDR3 contains 15 residues. Germline CDR1 is MGHRA and CDR2 is YSYEKL. V was cut by 0 bases and J by 0 bases, with 7 bases left in between. The CDR3 loop reads CASSQDGASTDTQYF. CDR3 DNA: TGCGCCAGCAGCCAAGATGGGGCTAGCACAGATACGCAGTATTTT.

This chain uses TRBV6-1 with TRBJ1-5, with 11 bases lining up with TRBD1. In germline, CDR1 is MNHNS, CDR2 SASEGT. The CDR3 consists of 16 residues. V lost 6 bases and J lost 5; bases outside the gene matches: 9. CDR3 residues: CASRESPGQGDQPQHF. The CDR3 nucleotides read TGTGCCAGCAGAGAATCTCCGGGACAGGGGGATCAGCCCCAGCATTTT.

This clone turned up a few times. The chain employs TRBV19 and TRBJ2-2, with D perhaps TRBD1 (6 bases). Germline V gives CDR1 LNHDA, CDR2 SQIVND (reference sequence). Trimming shortened V by 6 bases and J by 2 bases, and 13 bases separated the two germline ends. This CDR3 is 15 amino acids long. CDR3 residues: CASRITGSNTGELFF. In DNA, the CDR3 is TGTGCCAGTAGGATCACAGGGTCCAACACCGGGGAGCTGTTTTTT.

The J gene is TRBJ1-2, the V gene TRBV6-5; 7 nucleotides agree with TRBD1. This CDR3 region has 13 residues. Looked up from germline, CDR1 is MNHEY and CDR2 is SVGAGI. V lost 6 bases to trimming and J lost 2 bases; unmatched junction nucleotides: 3. CDR3 amino acids: CASSVDRNYGYTF. The CDR3 nucleotides read TGTGCCAGCAGCGTGGACAGGAACTATGGCTACACCTTC.

In its sample, this clone is large (0.1 to 1%). The same CDR3 is also encoded by other DNA sequences in this sample. The V gene is TRBV7-9, the J gene TRBJ2-7; 9 nucleotides agree with TRBD2. V was pared by 3 bases and J by 1 base, with 13 bases of the junction left unmatched. This CDR3 contains 18 residues. Germline CDR1 reads SEHNR; CDR2 reads FQNEAQ (reference sequence). Here the CDR3 DNA reads TGTGCCAGCAGCTTCGGGGGCGGAGCGGGGGGCGCATCCTACGAGCAGTACTTC. Translating gives CASSFGGGAGGASYEQYF.

The gene calls are TRBV3-1 (or the pseudogene TRBV3-2) and TRBJ2-7; maybe TRBD1 (5 bases). The CDR3 length is 13 residues. Germline lookup yields CDR1 LGHDT and CDR2 YNNKEL (reference sequence). Trimming left V 1 base short and J 2 bases short, with 6 bases between. CDR3: CASSQGQTYEQYF. For the CDR3, the DNA is TGTGCCAGCAGCCAAGGACAGACCTACGAGCAGTACTTC.

This chain links TRBV2 with TRBJ2-3; 9 bases line up with TRBD1. Germline CDR1 SNHLY, CDR2 FYNNEI. This CDR3 is 14 amino acids long. Trimming removed 8 bases from V and 6 bases from J; junction bases left unmatched: 9. CDR3 protein: CASWTGEEGDTQYF. As DNA, the CDR3 is TGTGCCAGCTGGACAGGGGAGGAGGGGGATACGCAGTATTTT.

This rearrangement joins TRBV27 to TRBJ2-1, with a weak D call TRBD2 (6 bases). This CDR3 region has 17 residues. CDR1 and CDR2 from the germline V gene are MNHEY and SMNVEV (reference sequence). V was pared by 2 bases and J by 0 bases, with 14 bases between. In DNA form, the CDR3 reads TGTGCCAGCAGTTTAATGTTTGACGGGGGCTCCTACAATGAGCAGTTCTTC. It is translated as CASSLMFDGGSYNEQFF.

This clone was observed once. V and J are TRBV5-1 and TRBJ2-1; weak D call: TRBD2 (6 bases). Germline V gives CDR1 SGHRS, CDR2 YFSETQ. The length of the CDR3 is 19 residues. V lost 0 bases and J 3 bases, leaving 22 bases between the germline ends. This CDR3 is CASSLGDSGSTFFYNEQFF. The CDR3 nucleotides read TGCGCCAGCAGCTTGGGAGATAGCGGATCCACCTTCTTCTACAATGAGCAGTTCTTC.

The rearrangement links TRBV5-1 to TRBJ2-2; 8 bases are shared with TRBD1. The CDR3 has 14 residues. Germline loops: CDR1 SGHRS, CDR2 YFSETQ. After removal of 5 bases from V and 4 bases from J, the junction contained 4 bases not matched to a gene. The DNA for the CDR3 is TGCGCCAGCAGGAACAGGGGGATCACCGGGGAGCTGTTTTTT. Its protein is CASRNRGITGELFF.

This chain links TRBV6-1 with TRBJ2-1; D call uncertain. CDR1 and CDR2 (germline): MNHNS, SASEGT. V was shortened by 5 bases and J by 0 bases, with 11 bases between the two germline ends. The length of the CDR3 is 15 residues. In nucleotides, the CDR3 is TGTGCCAGCAGTACCGACTGGAGCTCCTACAATGAGCAGTTCTTC. Protein sequence: CASSTDWSSYNEQFF.

The J gene is TRBJ2-4, the V gene TRBV7-8; the match to TRBD1 covers 10 bases. Germline assignment: CDR1 SGHVS and CDR2 FQNEAQ. The CDR3 sequence is 16 residues long. V gave up 2 bases and J gave up 8 bases; unmatched junction bases: 9. The CDR3 sequence is CASSLTAGTGDDIQYF. DNA for the CDR3: TGTGCCAGCAGCTTAACAGCCGGGACAGGGGATGACATTCAGTACTTC.

This clone turned up a few times. The chain employs TRBV12-3 or TRBV12-4 and TRBJ1-1, with D possibly TRBD1 on 5 matching bases. Deletions cut 6 bases from V and 0 bases from J, with 8 bases between. CDR3 size: 13 residues. The DNA of the CDR3 is TGTGCCAGCAGACCGACAGTGAACACTGAAGCTTTCTTT. Its protein is CASRPTVNTEAFF.

V usage is TRBV18 and J usage is TRBJ1-2, with D maybe TRBD1 (5 bases). CDR1 and CDR2 from the germline V gene are KGHSH and LQKENI. The CDR3 covers 15 residues. V lost 2 bases, J lost 4 bases, and 14 bases lay in between. This CDR3 reads CASSPWGEVFYGYTF. The CDR3 DNA sequence: TGTGCCAGCTCACCATGGGGGGAAGTCTTCTATGGCTACACCTTC.

The chain joins TRBV30 to TRBJ2-3, with 7 bases identical to TRBD2. J was trimmed by 2 bases and V by 0 bases; bases with no gene match: 5. This CDR3 region has 15 residues. Per germline, CDR1 GTSNPN and CDR2 SVGIG (reference sequence). CDR3 nucleotide sequence: TGTGCCTGGAGTGTGGGAGCGGGGAACACAGATACGCAGTATTTT. Translation: CAWSVGAGNTDTQYF.

This clone has just a few counts. V usage is TRBV7-9 and J usage is TRBJ2-1; 9 positions match TRBD2. Germline V gives CDR1 SEHNR, CDR2 FQNEAQ (reference sequence). This CDR3 contains 15 residues. The V gene end was trimmed by 4 bases and the J gene end by 2 bases; junction bases not matched to a gene: 3. The CDR3 region has the DNA TGTGCCAGCAGCTCCTTAGCGGGAGCCTACAATGAGCAGTTCTTC. Protein product: CASSSLAGAYNEQFF.